Presented here are 25 T cell receptor beta chains from one specimen sequenced in a study of cytomegalovirus exposure and HLA in healthy donors. Vbeta (60) and Jbeta (13) primers were used in the PCR. Some clones are missing from TCRdb's copy, which holds only in-frame ones; the method was immunoSEQ multiplex PCR. The sample lists 150,000 to 200,000 clones; approximately 81% were seen once. Sequences were obtained from PBMCs. These TCRs come from a man aged 30-40 years in good health and CMV-seropositive.

The rearrangement uses TRBV5-5 and TRBJ2-1; tentatively, D is TRBD1 (6 bases). Trimming removed 3 bases at V and 10 bases at J, with 17 bases between. Germline V lookup: CDR1 SGHKS, CDR2 YYEKEE (reference sequence). This CDR3 has 14 amino acids. The CDR3: CASSSLTTQGEQFF. For the CDR3, the DNA is TGTGCCAGCAGCTCATTAACGACTCAGGGGGAGCAGTTCTTC.

This clone appeared a single time. The gene calls are TRBV27 and TRBJ1-1, with a possible D match to TRBD1 (5 bases). CDR3 length: 14 residues. The germline V gene encodes CDR1 MNHEY and CDR2 SMNVEV (reference sequence). V dropped 2 bases and J dropped 5 bases, with 12 bases sitting between them. Written as DNA, the CDR3 is TGTGCCAGCAGTTTACACCAGGGTTGGACTGAAGCTTTCTTT. Its protein is CASSLHQGWTEAFF.

This chain connects TRBV7-2 to TRBJ1-2, with 7 bases fitting TRBD1. The CDR3 contains 13 residues. The V gene end was trimmed by 0 bases and the J gene end by 8 bases; junction bases not matched to a gene: 3. Germline V CDR1 and CDR2: SGHTA, FQGNSA. The CDR3 region is CASSLAPGGGYTF. CDR3 coding DNA: TGTGCCAGCAGCTTAGCCCCAGGGGGGGGCTACACCTTC.

This chain connects TRBV2 to TRBJ2-1; D may be TRBD1 (5 bases). CDR3 length: 12 residues. Trimming removed 6 bases from V and 8 bases from J, with 11 bases in between. Per germline, CDR1 SNHLY and CDR2 FYNNEI. This chain's CDR3 is CASSFDSYEQFF. The CDR3 DNA is TGTGCCAGCAGCTTTGACAGCTATGAGCAGTTCTTC.

In DNA form, the CDR3 reads TGTGCCTGGAGTGAACCGGGACAGGAGGTCGGGGAGCTGTTTTTT. Amino acid sequence: CAWSEPGQEVGELFF. J is TRBJ2-2 and V is TRBV30; 8 bases agree with TRBD1. This CDR3 region has 15 residues. The J segment lost 7 bases and the V segment lost 1 base, leaving 8 bases of the junction unmatched. Germline CDR1 is GTSNPN and CDR2 is SVGIG (reference sequence).

The chain combines TRBV14 with TRBJ1-3, with 7 bases that match TRBD1. The CDR3 contains 15 residues. The J segment lost 0 bases and the V segment lost 6 bases, leaving 5 bases of the junction unmatched. Germline V gene sequence: CDR1 SGHDN, CDR2 FVKESK. The CDR3 sequence: CASRGQLSSGNTIYF. The CDR3 DNA follows: TGTGCCAGCAGGGGACAGTTGAGCTCTGGAAACACCATATATTTT.

The rearrangement uses TRBV11-3 and TRBJ2-1; 9 nucleotides agree with TRBD2. Germline CDR1 and CDR2: SGHNT and YENEEA. This CDR3 is built from 18 residues. V shed 4 bases and J 7 bases; nucleotides not matched to a gene: 17. CDR3 residues: CASSCDLPLAGCGNEQFF. DNA of the CDR3: TGTGCCAGCAGCTGCGATCTACCCCTAGCGGGATGTGGAAATGAGCAGTTCTTC. The full variable domain, completed using reference TRBV11-3 and TRBJ2-1, is EAGVVQSPRYKIIEKKQPVAFWCNPISGHNTLYWYLQNLGQGPELLIRYENEEAVDDSQLPKDRFSAERLKGVDSTLKIQPAELGDSAVYLCASSCDLPLAGCGNEQFFGPGTRLTVL.

The chain joins TRBV27 to TRBJ1-2, with D uncertain. Germline assignment: CDR1 MNHEY and CDR2 SMNVEV (reference sequence). The CDR3 length is 14 residues. Trimming shortened V by 3 bases and J by 3 bases, and 11 bases separated the two germline ends. The CDR3 protein is CASSFNGEYYGYTF. In nucleotides, the CDR3 is TGTGCCAGCAGTTTTAACGGGGAGTACTATGGCTACACCTTC.

This clone was counted a single time. The chain carries TRBV5-1 and TRBJ2-1, with a tentative D call TRBD1 (5 bases). This CDR3 is 15 amino acids long. CDR1 and CDR2 (germline): SGHRS, YFSETQ. Trimming removed 1 base from V and 5 bases from J, with 13 bases in between. The CDR3 DNA is TGCGCCAGCAGCTTGTCATTCACAGGCGACAATGAGCAGTTCTTC. Translation: CASSLSFTGDNEQFF.

This chain links TRBV30 with TRBJ2-2; possible D gene TRBD1, 6 bases. V shed 0 bases and J shed 2 bases, with 10 bases lying between them. Germline V gene data show CDR1 as GTSNPN and CDR2 as SVGIG (reference sequence). The CDR3 contains 15 residues. CDR3 protein: CAWSVGGTNTGELFF. In DNA form, the CDR3 reads TGTGCCTGGAGTGTAGGTGGGACAAACACCGGGGAGCTGTTTTTT.

The chain joins TRBV5-1 to TRBJ2-3; D remains ambiguous. The CDR3 runs to 13 residues. CDR1 and CDR2 (germline): SGHRS, YFSETQ. Trimming took off 3 bases at V and 7 bases at J, with 12 bases between the two ends. CDR3 coding DNA: TGCGCCAGCAGCTCCGTGAGGAAGAATACGCAGTATTTT. Amino acids: CASSSVRKNTQYF. The variable domain in full, completed from reference TRBV5-1 and TRBJ2-3, reads KAGVTQTPRYLIKTRGQQVTLSCSPISGHRSVSWYQQTPGQGLQFLFEYFSETQRNKGNFPGRFSGRQFSNSRSEMNVSTLELGDSALYLCASSSVRKNTQYFGPGTRLTVL.

V gene TRBV5-5 combines with J gene TRBJ1-1, with 10 bases matching TRBD1. The CDR3 loop spans 16 amino acids. The germline V gene encodes CDR1 SGHKS and CDR2 YYEKEE (reference sequence). With 4 bases clipped from V and 0 bases from J, the junction kept 6 bases outside the gene matches. As DNA, the CDR3 is TGTGCCAGCAGCCCCTGGACAGGGGGATTGAACACTGAAGCTTTCTTT. Its protein product is CASSPWTGGLNTEAFF.

Concerning this clone: An end of the junction does not agree with germline; a read error may underlie this. This rearrangement joins TRBV6-1 to TRBJ2-1; the D gene is possibly TRBD2 (6 bases). In germline, CDR1 is MNHNS, CDR2 SASEGT. CDR3 length: 14 residues. CDR3 protein: CASSHSVWEEGGIF. The CDR3 DNA sequence: TGTGCCAGCAGTCATAGCGTATGGGAGGAGGGTGGGATCTTC.

Comment on this clone: Germline and junction disagree at one end, which may indicate a read error. The CDR3 is CASSPRLGDTQYF. The DNA of the CDR3 is TGTGCTAGCAGCCCGCGACTGGGAGATACGCAGTATTTT. The chain uses TRBV7-7 and TRBJ2-3; no firm D call. CDR1 is SSHAT, CDR2 FNYEAQ, per germline (reference sequence). This CDR3 comprises 13 residues.

This chain uses TRBV5-4 with TRBJ2-2; 7 bases are shared with TRBD2. The CDR3 loop spans 15 amino acids. CDR1 and CDR2 (germline): SGHNT, YYREEE (reference sequence). V was pared by 2 bases and J by 5 bases, with 6 bases of the junction left unmatched. CDR3 nucleotides: TGTGCCAGCAGCTTTCCCGGGGGGAGGACCGGGGAGCTGTTTTTT. Translated, it gives CASSFPGGRTGELFF.

The sample holds a few counts of this clone. This chain uses TRBV14 with TRBJ1-1; D ambiguous. CDR3 length: 14 amino acids. CDR1 is SGHDN, CDR2 FVKESK, per germline. V was pared by 0 bases and J by 4 bases, with 9 bases between. The CDR3 DNA reads as TGTGCCAGCAGCCAAGAAGCCTTTGGCACTGAAGCTTTCTTT. This translates into CASSQEAFGTEAFF.

This clone was found a few times. The chain uses TRBV5-1 and TRBJ1-3; 7 positions match TRBD1. The CDR3 contains 15 residues. Trimming cost V 0 bases and J 4 bases; bases outside gene matches: 4. CDR1 SGHRS and CDR2 YFSETQ come from the germline V gene. The CDR3 region has the DNA TGCGCCAGCAGCTTGGAAGGGGGCCAAGGAAACACCATATATTTT. It is translated as CASSLEGGQGNTIYF.

This clone was detected only once. The V and J genes are TRBV19 and TRBJ2-5; 7 positions match TRBD2. The J call may be faulty, since TRBJ2-7 better matches the DNA end. Germline values: CDR1 LNHDA, CDR2 SQIVND (reference sequence). CDR3 length equals 13 residues. Here the CDR3 DNA reads TGTGCCAGTAGTATAAGGGGAGGGGACGAGCAGTACTTC. Translation gives CASSIRGGDEQYF.

The chain combines TRBV19 with TRBJ1-5; D is ambiguous. Germline CDR1 is LNHDA and CDR2 is SQIVND (reference sequence). CDR3 length: 15 residues. Trimming stripped 5 bases from V and 6 bases from J, with 17 bases between. The CDR3 sequence: CASSSKDKAGQPQHF. DNA for the CDR3: TGTGCCAGTAGTTCCAAAGACAAAGCGGGTCAGCCCCAGCATTTT.

The V gene is TRBV27, the J gene TRBJ1-2; the D gene is possibly TRBD1 (5 bases). The V gene lost 5 bases and the J gene lost 6 bases, with 16 bases spanning the gap. The CDR3 spans 14 residues. In germline, CDR1 is MNHEY, CDR2 SMNVEV (reference sequence). The CDR3 DNA follows: TGTGCCAGCAGTCCAGGGCCTATTTGGGATGGCTACACCTTC. This gives the protein CASSPGPIWDGYTF.

V gene TRBV10-3 combines with J gene TRBJ2-1, with D unclear. Per germline, CDR1 ENHRY and CDR2 SYGVKD. This CDR3 contains 15 residues. Trimming took off 3 bases at V and 8 bases at J, with 17 bases between the two ends. In DNA form, the CDR3 reads TGTGCCATCAGTGAAAGTCATAGTCGAATTTATGAGCAGTTCTTC. Encoded protein: CAISESHSRIYEQFF.

This clone was seen a single time. The chain uses TRBV29-1 and TRBJ1-2; tentative D call: TRBD1 (5 bases). The CDR3 consists of 15 residues. Germline V gene sequence: CDR1 SQVTM, CDR2 ANQGSEA. The V end lost 4 bases, the J end lost 0 bases, and 15 bases lay between the germline ends. CDR3 protein: CSVAPRLTANYGYTF. The CDR3 DNA follows: TGCAGCGTTGCCCCCCGCCTGACAGCTAACTATGGCTACACCTTC. The full variable domain, with the rest looked up from reference TRBV29-1 and TRBJ1-2, is SAVISQKPSRDICQRGTSLTIQCQVDSQVTMMFWYRQQPGQSLTLIATANQGSEATYESGFVIDKFPISRPNLTFSTLTVSNMSPEDSSIYLCSVAPRLTANYGYTFGSGTRLTVV.

The CDR3 nucleotides are TGTGCCAGCAGCTTCTCGCGGAATTCCTACGAGCAGTACGTC. As protein: CASSFSRNSYEQYV. The genes are TRBV7-2 and TRBJ2-7; the D is unclear. CDR3 length: 14 residues. The V gene lost 3 bases and the J gene lost 1 base, with 10 bases spanning the gap. Germline CDR1 is SGHTA and CDR2 is FQGNSA.

This clone was detected only once. This sequence joins TRBV6-6 and TRBJ1-6, with D unclear. Germline-derived CDR1 and CDR2 are MNHNY and SVGAGI (reference sequence). V was clipped by 0 bases and J by 6 bases, with 9 bases between them. The CDR3 extends over 15 amino acids. In nucleotides, the CDR3 is TGTGCCAGCAGTTACTCGAGGCCGTTTAATTCACCCCTCCACTTT. Protein product: CASSYSRPFNSPLHF.

This clone was counted between two and nine times. The rearrangement uses TRBV11-2 and TRBJ2-3; D is undetermined. CDR3 size: 13 residues. Between the trimmed V and J ends, which lost 1 base and 1 base, there was a span of 3 bases. Germline CDR1 SGHAT, CDR2 FQNNGV. CDR3 protein: CASSLGRTDTQYF. As DNA, the CDR3 is TGTGCCAGCAGCTTAGGGCGCACAGATACGCAGTATTTT.